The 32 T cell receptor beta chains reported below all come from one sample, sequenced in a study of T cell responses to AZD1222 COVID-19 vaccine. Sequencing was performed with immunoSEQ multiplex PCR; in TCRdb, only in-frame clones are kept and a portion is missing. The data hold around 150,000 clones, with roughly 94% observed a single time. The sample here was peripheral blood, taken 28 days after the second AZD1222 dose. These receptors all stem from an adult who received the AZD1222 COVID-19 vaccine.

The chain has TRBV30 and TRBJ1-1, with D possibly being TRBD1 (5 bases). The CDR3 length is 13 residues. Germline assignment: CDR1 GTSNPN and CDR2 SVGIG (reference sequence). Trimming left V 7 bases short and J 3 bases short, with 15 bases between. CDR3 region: CASLWGMYTEAFF. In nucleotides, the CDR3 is TGTGCCTCTCTTTGGGGGATGTACACTGAAGCTTTCTTT.

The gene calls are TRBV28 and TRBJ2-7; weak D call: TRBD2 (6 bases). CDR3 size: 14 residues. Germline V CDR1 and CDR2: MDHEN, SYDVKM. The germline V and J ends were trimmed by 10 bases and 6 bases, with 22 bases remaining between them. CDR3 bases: TGTGCCACCGGCGGAGGAGGGATAGGTCGCGAGCAGTACTTC. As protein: CATGGGGIGREQYF.

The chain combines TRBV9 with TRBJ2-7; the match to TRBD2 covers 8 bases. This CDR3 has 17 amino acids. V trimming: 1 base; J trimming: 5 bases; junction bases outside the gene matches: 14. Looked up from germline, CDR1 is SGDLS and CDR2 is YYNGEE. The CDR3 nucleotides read TGTGCCAGCAGCGTAATGGAAGAGGTAGCGGGATCAAACGAGCAGTACTTC. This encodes CASSVMEEVAGSNEQYF.

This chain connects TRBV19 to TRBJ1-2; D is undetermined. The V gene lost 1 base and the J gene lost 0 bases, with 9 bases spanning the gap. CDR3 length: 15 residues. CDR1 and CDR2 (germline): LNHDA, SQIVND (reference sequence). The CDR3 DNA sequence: TGTGCCAGTAGTATAGGGAGATCCGCTAACTATGGCTACACCTTC. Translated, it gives CASSIGRSANYGYTF. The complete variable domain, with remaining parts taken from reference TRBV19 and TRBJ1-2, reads DGGITQSPKYLFRKEGQNVTLSCEQNLNHDAMYWYRQDPGQGLRLIYYSQIVNDFQKGDIAEGYSVSREKKESFPLTVTSAQKNPTAFYLCASSIGRSANYGYTFGSGTRLTVV.

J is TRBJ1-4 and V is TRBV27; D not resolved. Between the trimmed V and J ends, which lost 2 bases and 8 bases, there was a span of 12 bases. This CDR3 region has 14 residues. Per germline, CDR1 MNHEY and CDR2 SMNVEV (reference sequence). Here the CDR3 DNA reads TGTGCCAGCAGTTTACTGGGCGTGGGGGAAAAACTGTTTTTT. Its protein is CASSLLGVGEKLFF.

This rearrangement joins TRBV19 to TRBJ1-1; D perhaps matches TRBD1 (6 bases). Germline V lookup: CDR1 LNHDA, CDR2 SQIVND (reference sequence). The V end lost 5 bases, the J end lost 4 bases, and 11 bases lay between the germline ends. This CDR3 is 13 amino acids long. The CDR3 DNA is TGTGCCAGTAGTCCGCAGGGGAGCACTGAAGCTTTCTTT. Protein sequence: CASSPQGSTEAFF.

Written as DNA, the CDR3 is TGTGCCAGCTCACCGGGAGGGGGCCTGTATGGAAACACCATATATTTT. Protein sequence: CASSPGGGLYGNTIYF. The genes are TRBV18 and TRBJ1-3, with 7 bases that match TRBD1. After removal of 3 bases from V and 3 bases from J, the junction contained 8 bases not matched to a gene. The germline CDR1 and CDR2 sequences are KGHSH and LQKENI. The length of the CDR3 is 16 residues.

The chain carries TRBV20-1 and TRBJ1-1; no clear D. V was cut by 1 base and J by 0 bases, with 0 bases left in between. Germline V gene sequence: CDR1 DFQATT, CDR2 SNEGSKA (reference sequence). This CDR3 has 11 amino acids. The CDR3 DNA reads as TGCAGTGCTAGAGTGAACACTGAAGCTTTCTTT. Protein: CSARVNTEAFF.

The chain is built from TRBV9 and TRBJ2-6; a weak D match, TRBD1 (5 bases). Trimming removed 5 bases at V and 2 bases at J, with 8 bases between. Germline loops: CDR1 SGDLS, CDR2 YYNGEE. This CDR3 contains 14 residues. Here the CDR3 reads CASSSGTGANVLTF. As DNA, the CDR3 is TGTGCCAGCAGTTCAGGGACTGGGGCCAACGTCCTGACTTTC.

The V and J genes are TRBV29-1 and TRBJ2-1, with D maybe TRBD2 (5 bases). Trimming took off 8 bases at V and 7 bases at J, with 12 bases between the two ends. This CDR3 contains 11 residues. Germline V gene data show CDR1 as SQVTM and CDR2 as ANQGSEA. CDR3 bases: TGCAGCTCGTTCTCGGGGAATGAGCAGTTCTTC. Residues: CSSFSGNEQFF.

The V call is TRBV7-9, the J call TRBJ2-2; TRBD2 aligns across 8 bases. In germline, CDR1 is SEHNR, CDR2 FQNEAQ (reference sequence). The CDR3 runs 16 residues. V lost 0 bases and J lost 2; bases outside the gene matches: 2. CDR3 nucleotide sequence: TGTGCCAGCAGCTTAGCACTAGCGGTAAACACCGGGGAGCTGTTTTTT. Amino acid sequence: CASSLALAVNTGELFF.

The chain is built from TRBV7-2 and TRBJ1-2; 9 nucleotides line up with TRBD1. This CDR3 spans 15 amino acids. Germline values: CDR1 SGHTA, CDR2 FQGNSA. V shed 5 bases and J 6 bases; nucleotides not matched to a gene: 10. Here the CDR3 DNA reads TGTGCCAGCAGCCCCTGGACAGGGGAAAAGAATGGCTACACCTTC. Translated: CASSPWTGEKNGYTF.

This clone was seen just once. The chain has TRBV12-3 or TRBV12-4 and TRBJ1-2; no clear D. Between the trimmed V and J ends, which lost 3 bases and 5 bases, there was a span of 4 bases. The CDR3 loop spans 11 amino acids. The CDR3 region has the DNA TGTGCCAGCAGTTTTGGATATGGCTACACCTTC. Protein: CASSFGYGYTF.

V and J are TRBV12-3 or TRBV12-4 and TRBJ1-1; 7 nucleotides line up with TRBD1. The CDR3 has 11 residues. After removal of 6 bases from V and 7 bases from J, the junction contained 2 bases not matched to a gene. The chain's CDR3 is CASRQGVEAFF. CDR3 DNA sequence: TGTGCCAGCAGGCAGGGGGTTGAAGCTTTCTTT.

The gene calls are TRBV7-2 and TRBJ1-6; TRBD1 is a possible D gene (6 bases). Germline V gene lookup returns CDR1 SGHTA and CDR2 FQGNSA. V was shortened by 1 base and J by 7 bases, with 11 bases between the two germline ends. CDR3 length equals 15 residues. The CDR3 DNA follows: TGTGCCAGCAGCTTAGTTACAGGACAGAATTCACCCCTCCACTTT. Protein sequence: CASSLVTGQNSPLHF. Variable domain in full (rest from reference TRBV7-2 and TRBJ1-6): GAGVSQSPSNKVTEKGKDVELRCDPISGHTALYWYRQSLGQGLEFLIYFQGNSAPDKSGLPSDRFSAERTGGSVSTLTIQRTQQEDSAVYLCASSLVTGQNSPLHFGNGTRLTVT.

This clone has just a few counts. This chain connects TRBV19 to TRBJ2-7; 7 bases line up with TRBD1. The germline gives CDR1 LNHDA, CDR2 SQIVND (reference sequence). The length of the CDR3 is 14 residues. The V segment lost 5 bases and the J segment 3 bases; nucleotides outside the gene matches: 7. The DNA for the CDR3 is TGTGCCAGTAGTGGGTCCGGGACAGACTACGAGCAGTACTTC. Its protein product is CASSGSGTDYEQYF. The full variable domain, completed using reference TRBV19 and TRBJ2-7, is DGGITQSPKYLFRKEGQNVTLSCEQNLNHDAMYWYRQDPGQGLRLIYYSQIVNDFQKGDIAEGYSVSREKKESFPLTVTSAQKNPTAFYLCASSGSGTDYEQYFGPGTRLTVT.

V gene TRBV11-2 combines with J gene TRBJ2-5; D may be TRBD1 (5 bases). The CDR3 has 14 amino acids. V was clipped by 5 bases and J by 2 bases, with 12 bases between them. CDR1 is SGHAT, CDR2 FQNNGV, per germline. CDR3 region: CASSLRQIQETQYF. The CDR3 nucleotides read TGTGCCAGCAGCCTAAGACAGATACAAGAGACCCAGTACTTC. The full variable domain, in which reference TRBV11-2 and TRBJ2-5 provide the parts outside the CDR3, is EAGVAQSPRYKIIEKRQSVAFWCNPISGHATLYWYQQILGQGPKLLIQFQNNGVVDDSQLPKDRFSAERLKGVDSTLKIQPAKLEDSAVYLCASSLRQIQETQYFGPGTRLLVL.

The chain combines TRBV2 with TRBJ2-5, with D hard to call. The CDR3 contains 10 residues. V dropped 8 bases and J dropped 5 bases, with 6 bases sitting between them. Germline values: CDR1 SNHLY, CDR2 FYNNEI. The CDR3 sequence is CASRLETQYF. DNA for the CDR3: TGTGCCAGCCGTCTTGAGACCCAGTACTTC.

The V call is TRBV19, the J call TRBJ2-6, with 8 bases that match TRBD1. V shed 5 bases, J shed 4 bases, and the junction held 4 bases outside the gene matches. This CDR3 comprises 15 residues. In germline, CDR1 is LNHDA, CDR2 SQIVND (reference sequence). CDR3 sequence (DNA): TGTGCCAGTAGTGACAGGGGTTCAGGGGCCAACGTCCTGACTTTC. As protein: CASSDRGSGANVLTF.

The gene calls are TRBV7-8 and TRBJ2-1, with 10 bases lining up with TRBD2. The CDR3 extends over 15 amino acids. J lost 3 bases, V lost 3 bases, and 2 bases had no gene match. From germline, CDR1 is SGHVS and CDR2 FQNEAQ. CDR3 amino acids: CASSFGLAVYNEQFF. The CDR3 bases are TGTGCCAGCAGCTTCGGACTAGCGGTCTACAATGAGCAGTTCTTC.

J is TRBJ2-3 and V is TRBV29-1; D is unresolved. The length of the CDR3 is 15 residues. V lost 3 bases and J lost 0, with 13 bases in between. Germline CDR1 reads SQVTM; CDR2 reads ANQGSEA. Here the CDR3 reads CSVDNPAPSTDTQYF. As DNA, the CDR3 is TGCAGCGTTGATAATCCAGCGCCGAGCACAGATACGCAGTATTTT.

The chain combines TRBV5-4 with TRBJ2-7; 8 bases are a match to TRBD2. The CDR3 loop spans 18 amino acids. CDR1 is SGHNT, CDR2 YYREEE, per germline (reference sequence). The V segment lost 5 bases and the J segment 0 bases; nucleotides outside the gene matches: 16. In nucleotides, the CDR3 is TGTGCCAGCAGACGAATGACGGTGACTAGCGCTAGCTCCTACGAGCAGTACTTC. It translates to CASRRMTVTSASSYEQYF.

CDR3 in DNA: TGTGCCAGCAGCTTGGGGAAAGGGAATGAAAAACTGTTTTTT. Its protein is CASSLGKGNEKLFF. The chain is built from TRBV5-5 and TRBJ1-4; D is unresolved. The CDR3 is 14 amino acids. V was pared by 0 bases and J by 5 bases, with 8 bases between. CDR1 is SGHKS and CDR2 is YYEKEE in the germline V gene (reference sequence).

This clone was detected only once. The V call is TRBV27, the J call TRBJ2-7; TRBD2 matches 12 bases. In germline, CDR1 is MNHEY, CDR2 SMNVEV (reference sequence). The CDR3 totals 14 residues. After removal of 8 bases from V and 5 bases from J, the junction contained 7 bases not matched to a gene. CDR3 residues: CASRLSSGRDEQYF. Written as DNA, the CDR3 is TGTGCCAGCCGCCTTTCTAGCGGGAGGGACGAGCAGTACTTC.

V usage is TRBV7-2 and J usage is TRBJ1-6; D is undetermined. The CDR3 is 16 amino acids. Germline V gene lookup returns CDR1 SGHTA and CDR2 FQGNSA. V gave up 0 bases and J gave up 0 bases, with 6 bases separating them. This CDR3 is CASSLAGVSYNSPLHF. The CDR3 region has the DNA TGTGCCAGCAGCTTAGCCGGGGTCTCCTATAATTCACCCCTCCACTTT.

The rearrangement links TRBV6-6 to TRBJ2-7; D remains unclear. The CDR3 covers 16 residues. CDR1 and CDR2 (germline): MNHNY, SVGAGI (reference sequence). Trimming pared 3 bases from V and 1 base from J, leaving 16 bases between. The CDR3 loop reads CASSYISASSSYEQYF. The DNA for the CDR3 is TGTGCCAGCAGTTATATTTCGGCTAGTAGTTCCTACGAGCAGTACTTC.

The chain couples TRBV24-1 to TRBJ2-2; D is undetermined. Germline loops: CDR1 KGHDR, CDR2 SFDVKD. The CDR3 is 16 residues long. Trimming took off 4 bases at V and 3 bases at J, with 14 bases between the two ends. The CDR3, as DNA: TGTGCCACCAGTGACCCCTCTAGGCCCTACACCGGGGAGCTGTTTTTT. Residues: CATSDPSRPYTGELFF.

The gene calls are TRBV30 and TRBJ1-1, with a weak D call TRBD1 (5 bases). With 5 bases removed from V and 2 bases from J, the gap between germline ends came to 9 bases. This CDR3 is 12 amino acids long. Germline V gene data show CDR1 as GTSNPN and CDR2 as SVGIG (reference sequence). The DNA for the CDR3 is TGTGCCTGGGGACACATCAACACTGAAGCTTTCTTT. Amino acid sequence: CAWGHINTEAFF.

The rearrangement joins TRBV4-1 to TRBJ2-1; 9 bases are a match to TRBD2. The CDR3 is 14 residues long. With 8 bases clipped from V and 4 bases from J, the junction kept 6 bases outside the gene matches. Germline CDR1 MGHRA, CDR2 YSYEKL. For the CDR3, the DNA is TGCGCCAGCTGCGGGCGGGAGGGATACAATGAGCAGTTCTTC. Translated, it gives CASCGREGYNEQFF.

CDR3: CAWSVLGTGGSRGYTF. The CDR3, as DNA: TGTGCCTGGAGTGTACTCGGGACAGGGGGCAGTCGGGGCTACACCTTC. V and J are TRBV30 and TRBJ1-2; TRBD1 matches 12 bases. This CDR3 has 16 residues. Trimming removed 0 bases from V and 8 bases from J; junction bases left unmatched: 10. Germline V lookup: CDR1 GTSNPN, CDR2 SVGIG (reference sequence).

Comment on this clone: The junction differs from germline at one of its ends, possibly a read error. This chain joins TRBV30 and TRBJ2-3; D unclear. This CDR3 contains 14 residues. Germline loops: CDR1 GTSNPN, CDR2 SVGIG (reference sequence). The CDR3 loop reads CAWSSLLPTMVRNF. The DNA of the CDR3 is TGTGCCTGGAGTTCCCTTTTACCTACAATGGTCCGCAACTTC. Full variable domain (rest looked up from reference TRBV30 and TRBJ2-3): SQTIHQWPATLVQPVGSPLSLECTVEGTSNPNLYWYRQAAGRGLQLLFYSVGIGQISSEVPQNLSASRPQDRQFILSSKKLLLSDSGFYLCAWSSLLPTMVRNFGPGTRLTVL.

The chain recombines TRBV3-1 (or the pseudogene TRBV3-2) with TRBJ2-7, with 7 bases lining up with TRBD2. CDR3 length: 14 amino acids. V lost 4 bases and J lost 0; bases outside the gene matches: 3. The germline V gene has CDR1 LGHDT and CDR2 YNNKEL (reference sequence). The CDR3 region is CASSPRDYSYEQYF. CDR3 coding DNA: TGTGCCAGCAGCCCCCGGGACTACTCCTACGAGCAGTACTTC.